These 10 T cell receptor beta chains share one sample of origin, sequenced in a study of blood T cell repertoires in COVID-19. The method was immunoSEQ multiplex PCR; TCRdb's version includes in-frame clones alone and lacks a portion of them. The data hold about 270,000 clones, with about 85% observed a single time. Sequencing used peripheral blood. These receptors all come from a human donor in a cohort sampled during active COVID-19.

The genes are TRBV2 and TRBJ2-7, with 8 bases lining up with TRBD1. Losses at the gene ends were 6 bases for V and 7 bases for J; bases not matched to a gene: 8. This CDR3 spans 13 amino acids. Germline values: CDR1 SNHLY, CDR2 FYNNEI. This CDR3 reads CASSADRVREQYF. CDR3 DNA sequence: TGTGCCAGCAGCGCGGACAGGGTCCGGGAGCAGTACTTC.

The J gene is TRBJ1-1, the V gene TRBV19, with 9 bases matching TRBD1. CDR1 and CDR2 from the germline V gene are LNHDA and SQIVND (reference sequence). J gave up 10 bases and V 5 bases, and 11 bases lay outside the gene matches. The CDR3 is 14 residues long. The CDR3 bases are TGTGCCAGTAGTGTAACCGGGACAGGGAATTCAGCTTTCTTT. Translation gives CASSVTGTGNSAFF.

This chain links TRBV27 with TRBJ1-1; D is possibly TRBD1 (6 bases). Germline lookup yields CDR1 MNHEY and CDR2 SMNVEV (reference sequence). V gave up 7 bases and J gave up 6 bases, with 12 bases separating them. The CDR3 sequence is 12 residues long. The CDR3 DNA reads TGTGCCAGCAAAACAGGGTTCGCTGAAGCTTTCTTT. Its protein product is CASKTGFAEAFF.

The sample holds a few counts of this clone. In DNA form, the CDR3 reads TGTGCCAGCTCACCTCTGACCGGCGGCGAGCAGTACTTC. Translating gives CASSPLTGGEQYF. The rearrangement links TRBV18 to TRBJ2-7; D unclear. The CDR3 length is 13 residues. Germline loops: CDR1 KGHSH, CDR2 LQKENI. Trimming stripped 3 bases from V and 6 bases from J, with 12 bases between. Full variable domain (rest looked up from reference TRBV18 and TRBJ2-7): NAGVMQNPRHLVRRRGQEARLRCSPMKGHSHVYWYRQLPEEGLKFMVYLQKENIIDESGMPKERFSAEFPKEGPSILRIQQVVRGDSAAYFCASSPLTGGEQYFGPGTRLTVT.

This chain uses TRBV25-1 with TRBJ1-3, with 7 nucleotides matching TRBD1. Trimming removed 10 bases from V and 4 bases from J; junction bases left unmatched: 10. The CDR3 contains 14 residues. The germline gives CDR1 MGHDK, CDR2 SYGVNS. This chain's CDR3 is CATAETGTGNTIYF. The CDR3 DNA sequence: TGTGCCACCGCCGAGACAGGGACGGGAAACACCATATATTTT.

The chain recombines TRBV6-2 or TRBV6-3 with TRBJ2-6; TRBD1 matches 7 bases. V trimming: 2 bases; J trimming: 0 bases; junction bases outside the gene matches: 4. Germline loops: CDR1 MNHEY, CDR2 SVGEGT. The CDR3 covers 17 residues. This chain's CDR3 is CASSYRQGSSGANVLTF. The CDR3 DNA sequence: TGTGCCAGCAGTTACAGACAGGGTAGCTCTGGGGCCAACGTCCTGACTTTC.

This chain uses TRBV5-4 with TRBJ1-6; D may be TRBD1 (5 bases). CDR3 length equals 19 residues. Trimming took off 0 bases at V and 5 bases at J, with 21 bases between the two ends. Germline V CDR1 and CDR2: SGHNT, YYREEE (reference sequence). The CDR3 protein is CASSLAQFRPGEDNSPLHF. CDR3 nucleotide sequence: TGTGCCAGCAGCTTGGCCCAATTCCGACCGGGGGAGGATAATTCACCCCTCCACTTT.

The V call is TRBV19, the J call TRBJ2-4; TRBD2 agrees at 13 bases. After removal of 4 bases from V and 1 base from J, the junction contained 7 bases not matched to a gene. Per germline, CDR1 LNHDA and CDR2 SQIVND (reference sequence). The CDR3 loop spans 18 amino acids. CDR3 DNA sequence: TGTGCCAGTAGTACCGGACTAGCGGGAGTGATGGCCAAAAACATTCAGTACTTC. Its protein product is CASSTGLAGVMAKNIQYF.

This rearrangement joins TRBV5-1 to TRBJ2-1; 12 bases agree with TRBD2. Losses at the gene ends were 3 bases for V and 6 bases for J; bases not matched to a gene: 4. The CDR3 totals 15 residues. The germline gives CDR1 SGHRS, CDR2 YFSETQ. This chain's CDR3 is CASSSLTSGGNEQFF. The CDR3 DNA reads as TGCGCCAGCAGCTCCCTGACTAGCGGGGGCAATGAGCAGTTCTTC.

The chain couples TRBV29-1 to TRBJ2-7; TRBD2 aligns across 7 bases. The CDR3 has 13 residues. Germline-derived CDR1 and CDR2 are SQVTM and ANQGSEA. V lost 6 bases, J lost 6 bases, and 11 bases stayed unmatched. The CDR3 nucleotides read TGCAGCGTAACCTCCGGGACTAAGAGCGAGCAGTACTTC. Translating gives CSVTSGTKSEQYF.